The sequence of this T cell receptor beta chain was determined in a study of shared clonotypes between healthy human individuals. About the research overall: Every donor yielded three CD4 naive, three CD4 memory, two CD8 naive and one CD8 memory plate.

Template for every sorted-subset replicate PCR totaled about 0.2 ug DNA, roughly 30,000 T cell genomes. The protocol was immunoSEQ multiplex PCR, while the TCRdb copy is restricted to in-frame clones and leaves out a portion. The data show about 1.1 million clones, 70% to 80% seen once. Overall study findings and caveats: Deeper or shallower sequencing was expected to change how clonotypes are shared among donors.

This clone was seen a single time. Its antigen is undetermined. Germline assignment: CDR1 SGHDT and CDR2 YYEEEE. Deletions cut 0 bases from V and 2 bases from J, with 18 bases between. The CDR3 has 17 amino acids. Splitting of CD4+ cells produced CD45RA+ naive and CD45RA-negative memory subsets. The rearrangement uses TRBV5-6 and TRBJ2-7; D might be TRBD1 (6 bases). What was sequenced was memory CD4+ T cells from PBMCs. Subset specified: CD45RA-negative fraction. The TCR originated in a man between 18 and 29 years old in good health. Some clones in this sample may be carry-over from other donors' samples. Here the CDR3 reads CASSLELGQRFTYEQYF. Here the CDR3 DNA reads TGTGCCAGCAGCTTGGAGCTAGGACAGAGATTTACCTACGAGCAGTACTTC.